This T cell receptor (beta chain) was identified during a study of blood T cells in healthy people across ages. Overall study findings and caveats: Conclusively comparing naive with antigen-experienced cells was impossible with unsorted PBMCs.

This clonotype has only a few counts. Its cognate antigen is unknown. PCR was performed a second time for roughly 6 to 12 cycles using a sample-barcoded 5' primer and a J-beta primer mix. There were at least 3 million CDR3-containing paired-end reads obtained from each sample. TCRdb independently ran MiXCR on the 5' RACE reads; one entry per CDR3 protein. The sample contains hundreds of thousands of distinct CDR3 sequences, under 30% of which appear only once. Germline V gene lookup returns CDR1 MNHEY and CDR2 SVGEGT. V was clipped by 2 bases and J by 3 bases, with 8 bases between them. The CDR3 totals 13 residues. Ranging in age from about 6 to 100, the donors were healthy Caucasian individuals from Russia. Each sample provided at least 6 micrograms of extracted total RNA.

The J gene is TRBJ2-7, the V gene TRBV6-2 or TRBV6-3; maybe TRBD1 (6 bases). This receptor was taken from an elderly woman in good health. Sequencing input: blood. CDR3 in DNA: TGTGCCAGCAGTTACGGGACACTCTACGAGCAGTACTTC. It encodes CASSYGTLYEQYF.